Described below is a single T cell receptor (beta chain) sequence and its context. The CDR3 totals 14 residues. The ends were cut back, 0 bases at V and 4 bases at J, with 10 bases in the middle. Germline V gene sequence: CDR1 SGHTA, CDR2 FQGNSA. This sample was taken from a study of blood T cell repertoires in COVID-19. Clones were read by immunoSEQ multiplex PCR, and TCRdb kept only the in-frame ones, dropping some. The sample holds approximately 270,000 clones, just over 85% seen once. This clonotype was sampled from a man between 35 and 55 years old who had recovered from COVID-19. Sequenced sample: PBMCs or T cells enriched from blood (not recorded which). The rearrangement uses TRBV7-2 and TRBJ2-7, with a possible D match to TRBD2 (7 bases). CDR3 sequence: CASSLAGGPYEQYF. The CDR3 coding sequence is TGTGCCAGCAGCTTAGCGGGGGGGCCATACGAGCAGTACTTC.